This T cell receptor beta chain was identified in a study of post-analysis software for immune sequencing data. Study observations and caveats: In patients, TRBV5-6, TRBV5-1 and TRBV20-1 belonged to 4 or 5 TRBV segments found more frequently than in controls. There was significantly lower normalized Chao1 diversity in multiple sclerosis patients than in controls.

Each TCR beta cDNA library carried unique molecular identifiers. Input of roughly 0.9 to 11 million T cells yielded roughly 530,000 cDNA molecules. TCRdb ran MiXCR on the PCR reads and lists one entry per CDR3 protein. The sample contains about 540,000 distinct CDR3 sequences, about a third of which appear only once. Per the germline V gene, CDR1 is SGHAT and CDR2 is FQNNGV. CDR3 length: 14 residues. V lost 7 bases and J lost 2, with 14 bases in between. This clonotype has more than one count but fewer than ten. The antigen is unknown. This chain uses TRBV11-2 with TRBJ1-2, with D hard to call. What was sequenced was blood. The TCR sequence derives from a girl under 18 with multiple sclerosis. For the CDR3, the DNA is TGTGCCAGCACCCTCAGCCCCACAAACTATGGCTACACCTTC. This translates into CASTLSPTNYGYTF. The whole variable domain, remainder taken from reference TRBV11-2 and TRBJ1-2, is EAGVAQSPRYKIIEKRQSVAFWCNPISGHATLYWYQQILGQGPKLLIQFQNNGVVDDSQLPKDRFSAERLKGVDSTLKIQPAKLEDSAVYLCASTLSPTNYGYTFGSGTRLTVV.